The rows below give T cell receptor beta chains drawn from one sample of a study of T-cell memory formation after mild COVID-19. TCRdb re-analysed the 5' RACE reads in MiXCR, keeping a single row per CDR3 protein. The sample includes around 390,000 distinct CDR3 sequences, approximately 15% of them seen just once. The sample was PBMCs or a T cell subset sorted from them (not recorded which). The receptor source for this set is a young man who had mild COVID-19 (a few samples of this study predate the infection). Cell type and time point are not known. The CDR3 runs from the conserved cysteine through the conserved F or W. The D gene is left open where the match is weak. Clone size, where shown, is once, few, many, or a class for clones that have expanded.

>-|11|few|TRBJ2-1|TRBV7-8
TGTGCCAGCAGCTTCCTTAGTGAGCAGTTCTTC
CASSFLSEQFF
>TRBD1|16|few|TRBJ2-2|TRBV20-1
TGCAGTGCTACCCAACCCGACAGGGGGGGGACCGGGGAGCTGTTTTTT
CSATQPDRGGTGELFF
>-|15|-|TRBJ2-7|TRBV11-2
TGTGCCAGCAGCCTTACCCTAGGAAGCTCCTACGAGCAGTACTTC
CASSLTLGSSYEQYF
>TRBD1|17|few|TRBJ1-2|TRBV4-3
TGCGCCAGCAGCCAAGATCTCCATCCAGGGGGCGTCTATGGCTACACCTTC
CASSQDLHPGGVYGYTF
>-|16|-|TRBJ1-1|TRBV4-3
TGCGCCAGCAGCCAAGGCGGAGGGACCTGGAACACTGAAGCTTTCTTT
CASSQGGGTWNTEAFF
>-|17|-|TRBJ2-5|TRBV5-1
TGCGCCAGCAGCTTCAGCGTCGGGGCTGGGGGTCGGAAGACCCAGTACTTC
CASSFSVGAGGRKTQYF
>-|14|-|TRBJ2-7|TRBV9
TGTGCCAGCAGCGTAGAACCCAAGGGGTCCGAGCAGTACTTC
CASSVEPKGSEQYF
>-|14|-|TRBJ2-5|TRBV20-1
TGCAGTGCTAGATTCGGGCGGGCACAAGGGACCCAGTACTTC
CSARFGRAQGTQYF
>TRBD2|15|-|TRBJ2-1|TRBV5-8
TGTGCCAGCCCCTATGCGGGGAGGGCTACGAATGAGCAGTTCTTC
CASPYAGRATNEQFF
>-|13|-|TRBJ1-2|TRBV3-1
TGTGCCAGCAGCCAAGAAGCCTATCGTGGCTACACCTTC
CASSQEAYRGYTF